This TCR beta chain comes out of a study of shared clonotypes between healthy human individuals. Broader study findings: Generation of non-shared clonotypes was less probable than generation of clonotypes shared by all four donors.

The germline CDR1 and CDR2 sequences are GTSNPN and SVGIG (reference sequence). J gave up 2 bases and V 1 base, and 18 bases lay outside the gene matches. This CDR3 region has 19 residues. Assay: immunoSEQ multiplex PCR; the TCRdb copy retains only in-frame clones and omits some. The sample records hundreds of thousands of clones, around two thirds being singletons. This clone was seen just once. Its antigen remains unknown. The chain is built from TRBV30 and TRBJ2-7, with 9 bases aligning to TRBD2. Sequencing was done on a sample of memory CD4+ T cells sorted from blood. Subset reported: CD45RA-negative fraction. This sequence was found in a woman aged 25 to 39 in good health. The chain's CDR3 is CAWSELREREVRDAYEQYF. The CDR3 nucleotides read TGTGCCTGGAGTGAGTTGCGAGAGCGGGAGGTTCGAGATGCCTACGAGCAGTACTTC.